This is a list of T cell receptor beta chains from one sample in a study of lymphopenia after photon versus proton radiotherapy. Sequenced by immunoSEQ multiplex PCR; TCRdb stores in-frame clones only, minus some. The profile shows approximately 29,000 clones, around 82% of them singletons. The specimen comprised peripheral blood, sampled from a patient treated with proton-based radiotherapy. These receptors came from a woman between 65 and 79 years old with pancreatic cancer. Each CDR3 is given with its conserved first and last residue. D genes are given only for firm matches. Clone size is not always given. Where it is, it says once, few, many or a class for expanded clones.

d_call	clone_size	v_call	j_call	cdr3_nt	cdr3_aa
TRBD2	once	TRBV18	TRBJ2-1	TGTGCCAGCTCACCAGGGAGCGGGAGGTCCTACAATGAGCAGTTCTTC	CASSPGSGRSYNEQFF
TRBD2	NA	TRBV5-6	TRBJ2-1	TGTGCCAGCAGCTTGGGGTGGGGCGGGAGAAACTACAATGAGCAGTTCTTC	CASSLGWGGRNYNEQFF
TRBD2	NA	TRBV6-4	TRBJ2-3	TGTGCCAGCAGTGACATAGCGGGAGGAGGGGATACGCAGTATTTT	CASSDIAGGGDTQYF
NA	NA	TRBV25-1	TRBJ2-7	TGTGCCAGCAGTGGGGGCGCATCCTACGAGCAGTACTTC	CASSGGASYEQYF
TRBD1	NA	TRBV18	TRBJ1-4	TGTGCCAGCTCACCATCTGGACAGGGGTGGGAAAAACTGTTTTTT	CASSPSGQGWEKLFF
TRBD2	NA	TRBV27	TRBJ2-7	TGTGCCAGCAGACGGGGACTAGCGGACAACTACGAGCAGTACTTC	CASRRGLADNYEQYF
NA	NA	TRBV4-1	TRBJ2-7	TGCGCCAGCAGCCAACGGGAAGACTTTGGCGAGCAGTACTTC	CASSQREDFGEQYF
NA	NA	TRBV13	TRBJ1-1	TGTGCCAGCAGCTTAGGCCTGTCTGGAGGGGTTGGGTACACTGAAGCTTTCTTT	CASSLGLSGGVGYTEAFF
NA	few	TRBV25-1	TRBJ2-7	TGTGCCAGCAGTGAATTGGGAAGGTCTGAGCAGTACTTC	CASSELGRSEQYF
NA	once	TRBV4-1	TRBJ1-6	TGCGCCAGCAGCCAAGTGGGACAATTTAATTCACCCCTCCACTTT	CASSQVGQFNSPLHF
NA	NA	TRBV25-1	TRBJ1-5	TGTGCCAGCAGCGGGGTAGGGGTGGGGAATCAGCCCCAGCATTTT	CASSGVGVGNQPQHF
TRBD2	NA	TRBV7-2	TRBJ2-7	TGTGCCAGCAGCGTGACTAGCGGGATCTACGAGCAGTACTTC	CASSVTSGIYEQYF
NA	NA	TRBV20-1	TRBJ2-3	TGCAGTGCAGCTATCACAGATACGCAGTATTTT	CSAAITDTQYF
NA	NA	TRBV19	TRBJ1-4	TGTGCCAGTTCCAGAGGCGGGGGCGAGGAAAAACTGTTTTTT	CASSRGGGEEKLFF
NA	NA	TRBV4-3	TRBJ1-2	TGCGCCATCAGCCCGGACGCGGGGGTTGGTGGTGGCTACACCTTC	CAISPDAGVGGGYTF
NA	NA	TRBV19	TRBJ1-4	TGTGCCAGTAGTAAGGGGAATCTGGCAACTAATGAAAAACTGTTTTTT	CASSKGNLATNEKLFF
NA	NA	TRBV30	TRBJ2-7	TGTGCCTGGAGTGCCTCCTACGAGCAGTACTTC	CAWSASYEQYF
TRBD1	NA	TRBV27	TRBJ2-7	TGTGCCAGCGGAAAAGGGACAGTTTCCTACGAGCAGTACTTC	CASGKGTVSYEQYF
TRBD1	NA	TRBV25-1	TRBJ1-2	TGTGCCAGCAGGCAAACCGGGACAGGGCCCGGCTACACCTTC	CASRQTGTGPGYTF
NA	NA	TRBV7-9	TRBJ2-3	TGTGCCAGCAGCTTTGCCTTCCCAGATACGCAGTATTTT	CASSFAFPDTQYF
TRBD2	NA	TRBV4-2	TRBJ2-7	TGTGCCAGCAGCCAAGTCCACTCCGGGACTAGCGGGATCAGCTCCTACGAGCAGTACTTC	CASSQVHSGTSGISSYEQYF
TRBD1	few	TRBV7-3	TRBJ1-2	TGTGCCAGCAGCTTAACCGGGACAGAAAACTATGGCTACACCTTC	CASSLTGTENYGYTF